This T cell receptor (beta chain) was found in a study of CXCR3-negative and CXCR3-positive naive CD8 T cells. The wider study: The libraries yielded about 135 million TRB reads, about 1.5 +/- 0.3 million each.

General study findings and limits: For naive cells, CXCR3-negative and CXCR3-positive subsets had similar TRBV-TRBJ usage; for memory cells, usage differed. Both of the naive subsets showed about the same high diversity, but memory CD8+ cells had much less. CXCR3-expressing naive cells carried TRB CDR3s more hydrophobic than those of CXCR3-negative naive cells.

The CDR3 covers 17 residues. Germline V gene sequence: CDR1 SGDLS, CDR2 YYNGEE. The TRB cDNA libraries were prepared by 5' RACE with UMI labels. TCRdb derives one entry per CDR3 protein from the 5' RACE reads, leaving out DNA. Its listing shows 150,000 or so distinct CDR3 sequences. A word on this clonotype: Its matching antigen is unknown.

Sequencing was carried out using naive CXCR3- CD8+ T cells from blood. Subset reported: CD45RO-CCR7+CD27+CD95- naive CD8+ T cells lacking CXCR3 (TNR3-). This receptor was identified in a human donor in good health. Some clones in this sample may be carry-over from other donors' samples. The chain is built from TRBV9 and TRBJ2-1; with no DNA, the TCRdb D assignment of TRBD2 cannot be verified. The CDR3 is CASSVVSSGRTYNEQFF.